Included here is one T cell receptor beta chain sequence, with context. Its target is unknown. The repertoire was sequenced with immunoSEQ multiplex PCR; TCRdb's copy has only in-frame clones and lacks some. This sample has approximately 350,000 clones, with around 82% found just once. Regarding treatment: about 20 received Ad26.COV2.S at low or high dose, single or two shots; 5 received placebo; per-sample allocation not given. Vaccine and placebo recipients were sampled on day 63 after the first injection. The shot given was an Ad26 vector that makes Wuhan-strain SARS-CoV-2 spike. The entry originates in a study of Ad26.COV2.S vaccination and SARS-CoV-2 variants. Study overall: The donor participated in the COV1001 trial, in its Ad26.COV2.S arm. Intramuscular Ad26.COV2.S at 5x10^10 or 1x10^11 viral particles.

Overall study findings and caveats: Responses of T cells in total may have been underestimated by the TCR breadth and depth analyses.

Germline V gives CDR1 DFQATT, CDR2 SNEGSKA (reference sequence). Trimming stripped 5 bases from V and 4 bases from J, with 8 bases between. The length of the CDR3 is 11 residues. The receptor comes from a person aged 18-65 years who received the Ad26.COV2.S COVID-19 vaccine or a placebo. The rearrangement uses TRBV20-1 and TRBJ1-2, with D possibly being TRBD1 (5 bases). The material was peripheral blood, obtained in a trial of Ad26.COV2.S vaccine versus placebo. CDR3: CSAGGTYGYTF. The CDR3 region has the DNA TGCAGTGCTGGGGGGACCTATGGCTACACCTTC.